Below, one T cell receptor (beta chain) is given with its context. Its antigen is undetermined. The data are from a study of shared clonotypes between healthy human individuals. Trimming at V came to 3 bases and at J to 6 bases, leaving 4 bases not matched to a gene. The CDR3 is 14 residues long. Germline V gives CDR1 SGHRS, CDR2 YFSETQ. Assay execution took place at the deep level. Sequencing used immunoSEQ multiplex PCR; TCRdb keeps in-frame clones, though not all of them. This repertoire shows 2,500,000 or so clones, about 90% found once; its top ten account for around 0.4%. All participating donors were Caucasian adults from Nashville, Tennessee. Study results and limitations: A handful of donors showed sharing of 4.5% to 6% of naive CD4 clonotypes. Sorted-subset sequencing, rarefaction showed, was incomplete despite large depth.

The chain recombines TRBV5-1 with TRBJ2-2; 8 bases are a match to TRBD1. Sequenced sample: naive CD4+ T cells from PBMCs. Subset reported: CD45RA+ positively selected. The source of this sequence is a man in his late teens or twenties in good health. Some clones in this sample may be carry-over from other donors' samples. CDR3 DNA: TGCGCCAGCAGCTCCATCAGGGGGCCCGGGGAGCTGTTTTTT. Amino acids: CASSSIRGPGELFF.